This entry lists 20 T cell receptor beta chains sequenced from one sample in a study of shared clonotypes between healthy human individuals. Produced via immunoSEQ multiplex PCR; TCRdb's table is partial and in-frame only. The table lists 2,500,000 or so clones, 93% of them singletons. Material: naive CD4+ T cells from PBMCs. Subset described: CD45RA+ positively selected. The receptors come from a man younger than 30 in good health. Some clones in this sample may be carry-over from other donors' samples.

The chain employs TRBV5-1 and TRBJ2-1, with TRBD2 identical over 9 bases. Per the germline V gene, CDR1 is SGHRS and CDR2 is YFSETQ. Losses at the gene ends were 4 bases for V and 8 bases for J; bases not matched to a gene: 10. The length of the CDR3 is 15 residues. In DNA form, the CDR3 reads TGCGCCAGCAGCCTGGGACTAGCAGGCCACGATGAGCAGTTCTTC. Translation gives CASSLGLAGHDEQFF.

This CDR3 reads CASNPHDATNEKLFF. The CDR3 nucleotides are TGTGCCAGTAACCCCCACGATGCAACTAATGAAAAACTGTTTTTT. J is TRBJ1-4 and V is TRBV6-1; D remains ambiguous. The germline V gene encodes CDR1 MNHNS and CDR2 SASEGT. The length of the CDR3 is 15 residues. Between the trimmed V and J ends, which lost 9 bases and 0 bases, there was a span of 14 bases.

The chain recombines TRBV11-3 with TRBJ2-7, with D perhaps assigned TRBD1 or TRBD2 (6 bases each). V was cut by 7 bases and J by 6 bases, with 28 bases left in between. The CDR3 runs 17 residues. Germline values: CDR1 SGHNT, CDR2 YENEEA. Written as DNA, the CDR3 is TGTGCCAGCACCTTGGGTCTAACGGGGGCAGGTGACTGCGAGCAGTACTTC. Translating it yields CASTLGLTGAGDCEQYF.

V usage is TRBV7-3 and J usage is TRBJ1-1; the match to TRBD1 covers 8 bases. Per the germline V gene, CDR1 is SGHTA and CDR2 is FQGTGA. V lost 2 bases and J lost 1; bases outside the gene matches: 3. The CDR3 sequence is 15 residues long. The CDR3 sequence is CASSLQGAGNTEAFF. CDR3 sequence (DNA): TGTGCCAGCAGCTTACAGGGGGCCGGGAACACTGAAGCTTTCTTT.

The CDR3 DNA reads TGTGCCAGCACGGAGACAGGCTTCGGTGAGCAGTACTTC. Amino acid sequence: CASTETGFGEQYF. The chain carries TRBV28 and TRBJ2-7; possibly TRBD1 for D (6 bases). Germline V lookup: CDR1 MDHEN, CDR2 SYDVKM. Trimming removed 7 bases at V and 7 bases at J, with 17 bases between. This CDR3 contains 13 residues.

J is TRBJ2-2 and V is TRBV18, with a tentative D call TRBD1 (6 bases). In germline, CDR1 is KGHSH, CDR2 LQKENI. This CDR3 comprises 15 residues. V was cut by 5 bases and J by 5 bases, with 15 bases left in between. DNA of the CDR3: TGTGCCAGCTCAGCGGACAGCGGCCGTACCGGGGAGCTGTTTTTT. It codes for CASSADSGRTGELFF. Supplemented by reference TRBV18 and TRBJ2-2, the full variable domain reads NAGVMQNPRHLVRRRGQEARLRCSPMKGHSHVYWYRQLPEEGLKFMVYLQKENIIDESGMPKERFSAEFPKEGPSILRIQQVVRGDSAAYFCASSADSGRTGELFFGEGSRLTVL.

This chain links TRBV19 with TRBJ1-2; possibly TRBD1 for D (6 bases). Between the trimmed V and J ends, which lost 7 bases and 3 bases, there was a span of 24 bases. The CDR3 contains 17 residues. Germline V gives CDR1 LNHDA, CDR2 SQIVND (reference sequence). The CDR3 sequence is CASTSPTTGSLDYGYTF. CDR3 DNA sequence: TGTGCCAGTACCTCACCCACTACAGGGTCGCTCGACTATGGCTACACCTTC.

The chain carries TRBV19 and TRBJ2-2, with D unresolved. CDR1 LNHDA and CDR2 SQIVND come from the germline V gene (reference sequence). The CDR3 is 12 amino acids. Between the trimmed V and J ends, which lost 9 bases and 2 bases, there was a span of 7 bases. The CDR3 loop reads CASQANTGELFF. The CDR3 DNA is TGTGCCAGCCAGGCTAACACCGGGGAGCTGTTTTTT.

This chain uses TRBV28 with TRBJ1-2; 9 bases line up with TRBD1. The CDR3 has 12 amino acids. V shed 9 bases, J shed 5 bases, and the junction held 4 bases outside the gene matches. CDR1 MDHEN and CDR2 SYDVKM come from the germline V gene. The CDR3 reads CASKGQGYGYTF. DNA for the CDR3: TGTGCCAGTAAGGGACAGGGATATGGCTACACCTTC.

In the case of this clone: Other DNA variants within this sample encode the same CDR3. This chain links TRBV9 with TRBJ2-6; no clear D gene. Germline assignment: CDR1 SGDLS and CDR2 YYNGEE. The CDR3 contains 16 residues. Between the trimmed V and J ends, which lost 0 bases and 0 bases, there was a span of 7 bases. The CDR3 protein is CASSVVGHSGANVLTF. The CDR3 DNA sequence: TGTGCCAGCAGCGTAGTTGGGCACTCTGGGGCCAACGTCCTGACTTTC.

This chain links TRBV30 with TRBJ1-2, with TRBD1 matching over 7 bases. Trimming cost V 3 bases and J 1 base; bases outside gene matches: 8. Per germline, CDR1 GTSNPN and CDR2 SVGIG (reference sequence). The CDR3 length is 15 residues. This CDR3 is CAWSDYAGGNYGYTF. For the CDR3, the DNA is TGTGCCTGGAGCGACTACGCAGGGGGTAACTATGGCTACACCTTC.

For the CDR3, the DNA is TGTGCCAGCTCACCCACGGGACAGCCTAGGGATGAGCAGTTCTTC. It translates to CASSPTGQPRDEQFF. The rearrangement links TRBV18 to TRBJ2-1; TRBD1 aligns across 7 bases. V gave up 3 bases and J gave up 8 bases; unmatched junction bases: 10. Germline loops: CDR1 KGHSH, CDR2 LQKENI. There are 15 residues in the CDR3.

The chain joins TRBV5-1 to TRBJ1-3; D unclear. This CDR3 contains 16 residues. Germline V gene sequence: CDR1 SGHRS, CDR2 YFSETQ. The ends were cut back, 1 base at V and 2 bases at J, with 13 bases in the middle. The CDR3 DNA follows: TGCGCCAGCAGCTTGATTTCGTCTGGAACTGGAAACACCATATATTTT. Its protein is CASSLISSGTGNTIYF. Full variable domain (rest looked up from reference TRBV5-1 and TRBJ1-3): KAGVTQTPRYLIKTRGQQVTLSCSPISGHRSVSWYQQTPGQGLQFLFEYFSETQRNKGNFPGRFSGRQFSNSRSEMNVSTLELGDSALYLCASSLISSGTGNTIYFGEGSWLTVV.

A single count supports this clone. The CDR3 nucleotides read TGTGCCAGCAGCCCTTTTAAGGGATTCTCCCTTGGTGAGCAGTTCTTC. Amino acids: CASSPFKGFSLGEQFF. The chain recombines TRBV14 with TRBJ2-1; D is uncertain. CDR1 is SGHDN and CDR2 is FVKESK in the germline V gene. The CDR3 has 16 amino acids. Trimming shortened V by 4 bases and J by 9 bases, and 22 bases separated the two germline ends.

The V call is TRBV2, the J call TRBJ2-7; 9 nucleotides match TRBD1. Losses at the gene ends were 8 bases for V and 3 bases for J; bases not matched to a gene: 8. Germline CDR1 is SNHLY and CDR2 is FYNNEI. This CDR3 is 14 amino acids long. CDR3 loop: CASGRGQGLYEQYF. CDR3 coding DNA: TGTGCCAGCGGGAGGGGACAGGGCCTCTACGAGCAGTACTTC.

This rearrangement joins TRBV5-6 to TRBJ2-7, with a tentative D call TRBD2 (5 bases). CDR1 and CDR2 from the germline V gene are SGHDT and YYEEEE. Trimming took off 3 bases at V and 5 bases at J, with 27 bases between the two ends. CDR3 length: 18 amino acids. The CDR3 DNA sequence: TGTGCCAGCAGCTGGACCCGCACCACTAGTGCTCATCGAGACGAGCAGTACTTC. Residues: CASSWTRTTSAHRDEQYF.

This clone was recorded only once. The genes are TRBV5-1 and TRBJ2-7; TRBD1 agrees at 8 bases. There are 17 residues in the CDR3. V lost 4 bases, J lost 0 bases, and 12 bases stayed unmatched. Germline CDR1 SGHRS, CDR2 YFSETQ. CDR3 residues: CASSNRVAGQGSYEQYF. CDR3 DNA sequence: TGCGCCAGCAGCAATAGGGTGGCAGGACAGGGCTCCTACGAGCAGTACTTC.

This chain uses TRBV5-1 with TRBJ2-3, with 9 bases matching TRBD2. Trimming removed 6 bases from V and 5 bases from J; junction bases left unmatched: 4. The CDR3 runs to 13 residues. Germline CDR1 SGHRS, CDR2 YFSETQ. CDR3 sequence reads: CASTVAGEDTQYF. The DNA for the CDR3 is TGCGCCAGCACCGTAGCGGGAGAAGATACGCAGTATTTT. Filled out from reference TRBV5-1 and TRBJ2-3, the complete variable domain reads KAGVTQTPRYLIKTRGQQVTLSCSPISGHRSVSWYQQTPGQGLQFLFEYFSETQRNKGNFPGRFSGRQFSNSRSEMNVSTLELGDSALYLCASTVAGEDTQYFGPGTRLTVL.

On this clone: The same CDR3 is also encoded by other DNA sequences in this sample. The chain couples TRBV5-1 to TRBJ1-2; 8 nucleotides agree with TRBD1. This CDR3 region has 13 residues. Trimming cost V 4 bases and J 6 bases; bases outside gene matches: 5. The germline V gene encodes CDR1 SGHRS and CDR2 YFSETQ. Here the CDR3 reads CASSTGQGDGYTF. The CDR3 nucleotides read TGCGCCAGCAGCACCGGACAGGGCGATGGCTACACCTTC.

The DNA of the CDR3 is TGTGCCAGCAGTGGACAGCCTTACCAAGAGACCCAGTACTTC. It specifies CASSGQPYQETQYF. The chain is built from TRBV6-1 and TRBJ2-5, with D tentatively TRBD1 (5 bases). Germline V CDR1 and CDR2: MNHNS, SASEGT. The CDR3 runs to 14 residues. Deletions cut 4 bases from V and 0 bases from J, with 9 bases between.